What follows describes a single T cell receptor (beta chain). The antigen is not known. Between the trimmed V and J ends, which lost 7 bases and 4 bases, there was a span of 16 bases. Per the germline V gene, CDR1 is SGHDN and CDR2 is FVKESK. This CDR3 has 14 residues. The data derive from a study of beta chain features in type 1 diabetes. Study-wide results and limits: Type 1 diabetes patients had TCRB CDR3s that were shorter (moderately but significantly so) in all four CD4+ subsets.

cDNA synthesis used the whole RNA isolate, giving expressed TCRB sequences. Here immunoSEQ multiplex PCR was the method, and the copy in TCRdb shows in-frame clones only, minus some. This sample carries 550,000 to 850,000 clones, roughly 12% of them seen once, and the ten largest clones take 0.02% to 0.025%. Donors contributed one heparinised blood draw apiece, averaging about 110 mL. The gene calls are TRBV14 and TRBJ1-1; a possible D gene is TRBD1 (5 bases). The sample comprised naive CD4+ T cells from blood. This TCR was sampled from a young man with type 1 diabetes. The CDR3 nucleotides read TGTGCCAGCAATACAATCAGGGATCGCACTGAAGCTTTCTTT. It specifies CASNTIRDRTEAFF.